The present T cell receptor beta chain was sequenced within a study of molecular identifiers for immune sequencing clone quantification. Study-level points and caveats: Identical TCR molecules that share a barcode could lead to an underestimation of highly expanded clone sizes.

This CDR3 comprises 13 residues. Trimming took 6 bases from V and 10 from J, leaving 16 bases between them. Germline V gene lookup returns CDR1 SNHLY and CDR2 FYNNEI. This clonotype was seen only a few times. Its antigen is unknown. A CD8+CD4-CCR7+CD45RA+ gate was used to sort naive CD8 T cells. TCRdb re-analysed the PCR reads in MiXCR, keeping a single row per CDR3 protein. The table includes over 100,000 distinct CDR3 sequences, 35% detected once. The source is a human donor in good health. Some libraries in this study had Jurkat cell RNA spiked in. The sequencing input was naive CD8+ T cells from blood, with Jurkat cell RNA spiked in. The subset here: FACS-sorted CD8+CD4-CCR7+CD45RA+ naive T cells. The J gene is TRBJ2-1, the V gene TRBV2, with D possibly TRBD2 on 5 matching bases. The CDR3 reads CASSGSSVLEQFF. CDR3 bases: TGTGCCAGCAGCGGTAGTAGCGTCCTCGAGCAGTTCTTC.